The entry below gives a single T cell receptor beta chain sequence along with its context. This entry comes from a study of blood T cell repertoires in COVID-19. As for the study in general: Sites in the United States, Italy and Spain provided acute and convalescent COVID-19 samples. PBMCs, B-cell-depleted T cells, or T cells were the source of the cDNA or gDNA that made up the material.

The authors' processing: Quantification of nucleated cells was approximated via reference gene primer amplification. Some clones are missing from TCRdb's copy, which holds only in-frame ones; the method was immunoSEQ multiplex PCR. The V and J calls and clone size were taken over from that table, and D and trimming were inferred from the DNA. The data hold approximately 270,000 clones, with roughly four fifths observed a single time. V dropped 2 bases and J dropped 5 bases, with 9 bases sitting between them. CDR3 length: 13 amino acids. Germline-derived CDR1 and CDR2 are SGHVS and FQNEAQ. Seattle patient enrollment occurred during active infection, with longitudinal follow-up thereafter.

Sequencing input: peripheral blood. This TCR was sampled from an older person with COVID-19, enrolled during active disease. The rearrangement uses TRBV7-8 and TRBJ2-5; the D is unclear. CDR3 nucleotide sequence: TGTGCCAGCAGCTTAACGGGTATGGAGACCCAGTACTTC. It encodes CASSLTGMETQYF.